The clone carrying this T cell receptor beta chain was seen more than once but under ten times. This entry is derived from a study of T cells in Graves' hyperthyroidism and ophthalmopathy. RNA transcripts provided the source from which TCR beta CDR3 regions were amplified. Researchers ran a first-round RT-PCR on the TCR CDR3 using the HTBI primer set. TCRdb redid the calling of the multiplex PCR reads with MiXCR, one entry per CDR3 protein. This sample has hundreds of thousands of distinct CDR3 sequences, with roughly 15% found just once. Germline CDR1 and CDR2: MNHEY and SVGEGT. With V trimmed by 1 base and J by 4 bases, 10 bases remained unmatched. The CDR3 is 18 residues long.

Sequenced sample: blood. The receptor was derived from a woman in her fifties or sixties with Graves' ophthalmopathy. The chain joins TRBV6-2 or TRBV6-3 to TRBJ1-1, with 12 bases fitting TRBD1. For the CDR3, the DNA is TGTGCCAGCAGTTACTTGGGGACAGGGGGCGATTGGGGCACTGAAGCTTTCTTT. Its translation is CASSYLGTGGDWGTEAFF.